This T cell receptor beta chain comes out of a study of T cells in women clearing cervical HPV infection. The overall study: Cases: HPV16-related CIN3 or worse on histology, a couple of invasive cancers.

Regarding this clone: No antigen is known for it. Read sequence stops 3 residues before the CDR3 end, and the germline J gene provides the missing end.

Genomic DNA, averaging around 1,200 ng per sample, yielded TCR beta CDR3 via immunoSEQ. Sequencing was performed with immunoSEQ multiplex PCR; in TCRdb, only in-frame clones are kept and a portion is missing. The sample table includes about 24,000 clones. Regarding the study as a whole: Repertoire richness, not evenness, was significantly elevated in CIN3+ cases versus controls. Unknown T-cell numbers per sample may underlie the richness differences.

This CDR3 spans 13 amino acids. The germline V and J ends were trimmed by 7 bases and 0 bases, with 7 bases remaining between them. The germline gives CDR1 SGDLS, CDR2 YYNGEE. Sequenced input: blood buffy coat. The TCR originated in a woman between 18 and 70 years old with a cervical HPV16 infection that either progressed to CIN3+ or cleared (not recorded which). The rearrangement uses TRBV9 and TRBJ2-2; no reliable D call. CDR3 DNA, as far as it was read: TGTGCCAGCCAAAACACGAACACCGGGGAG. It encodes CASQNTNTGE. The CDR3 as a whole reads CASQNTNTGELFF. The variable domain in full, completed from reference TRBV9 and TRBJ2-2, reads DSGVTQTPKHLITATGQRVTLRCSPRSGDLSVYWYQQSLDQGLQFLIQYYNGEERAKGNILERFSAQQFPDLHSELNLSSLELGDSALYFCASQNTNTGELFFGEGSRLTVL.